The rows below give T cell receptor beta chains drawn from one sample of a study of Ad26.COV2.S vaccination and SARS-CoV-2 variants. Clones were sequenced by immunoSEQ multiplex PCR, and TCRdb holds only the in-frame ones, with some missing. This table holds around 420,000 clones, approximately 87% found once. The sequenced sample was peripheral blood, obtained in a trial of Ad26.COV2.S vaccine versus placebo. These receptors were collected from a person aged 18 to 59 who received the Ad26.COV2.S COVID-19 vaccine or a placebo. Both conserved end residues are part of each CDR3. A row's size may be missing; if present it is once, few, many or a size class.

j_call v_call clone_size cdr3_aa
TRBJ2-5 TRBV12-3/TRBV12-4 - CASRLRETQYF
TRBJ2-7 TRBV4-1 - CASSQGRDRAYEQYF
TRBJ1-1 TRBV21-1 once CASRRWDRANTEAFF
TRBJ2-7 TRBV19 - CASSKGAGTSRSYEQYF
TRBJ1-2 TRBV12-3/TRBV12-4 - CASSLGDGGYTF
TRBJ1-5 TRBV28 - CASSLQYSNQPQHF
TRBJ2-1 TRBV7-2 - CASSQIPQRHREQFF
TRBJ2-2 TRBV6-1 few CASSEFFGGTGELFF
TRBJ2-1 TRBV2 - CASKLLAGPLNEQFF
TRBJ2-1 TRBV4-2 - CASSQLAGGSNEQFF
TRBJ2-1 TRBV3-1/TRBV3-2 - CASSQGWWGRYNEQFF
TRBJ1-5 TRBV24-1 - CATSSTGSNQPQHF
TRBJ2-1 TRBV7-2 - CASSADLYNEQFF
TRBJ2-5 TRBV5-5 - CASSPLSVETQYF
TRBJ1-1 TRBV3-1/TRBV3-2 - CASSQDRGRMNTEAFF
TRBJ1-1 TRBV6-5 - CASSYGQMNTEAFF
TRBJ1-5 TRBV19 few CASSISGKQPQHF
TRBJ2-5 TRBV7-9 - CASSLTSGRGAQYF
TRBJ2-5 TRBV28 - CASSFLGGGETQYF
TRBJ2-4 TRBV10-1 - CASSKTGGRLAKNIQYF
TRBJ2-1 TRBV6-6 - CASSYSGQGISNEQFF
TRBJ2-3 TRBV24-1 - CATSDHRGTDTQYF
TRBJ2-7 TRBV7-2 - CASSPPPFGYEQYF
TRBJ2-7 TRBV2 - CASSRLPTSYEQYF
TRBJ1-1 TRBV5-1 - CASSLGTGRDEAFF
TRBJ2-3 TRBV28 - CASSFRLITDTQYF
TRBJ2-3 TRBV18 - CASSLDRDPDTQYF
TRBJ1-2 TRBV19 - CASSIGGTNYGYTF
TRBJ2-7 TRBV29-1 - CSVEETGKAHEQYF
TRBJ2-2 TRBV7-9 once CASTKEGLLNTGELFF
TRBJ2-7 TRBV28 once CASSLGGLAEQYF
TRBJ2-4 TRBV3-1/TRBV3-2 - CASSRTSGSQYF
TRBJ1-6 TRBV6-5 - CASRSRGSDNSPLHF
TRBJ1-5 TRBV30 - CAWSADSNQPQHF
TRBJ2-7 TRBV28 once CASSTFFMMGGILSYSYEQYF
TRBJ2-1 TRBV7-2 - CASSLAWQGGRNEQFF
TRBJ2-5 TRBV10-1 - CASSESTAQETQYF
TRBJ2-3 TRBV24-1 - CATSVRGLSTDTQYF
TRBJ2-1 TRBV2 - CASILRRGDDEQFF
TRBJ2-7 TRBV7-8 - CASSLVSGGSYEQYF